This entry lists 16 T cell receptor beta chains sequenced from one sample in a study of shared T cell receptors in the human thymus. Repertoires were generated with immunoSEQ multiplex PCR, while TCRdb's copy carries only in-frame clones and drops some. The sample shows about 400,000 clones, around 93% of them seen only once. Source material: thymocytes. These receptors were taken from a human donor.

V gene TRBV6-5 combines with J gene TRBJ1-1; D possibly corresponds to TRBD1 (5 bases). CDR1 and CDR2 from the germline V gene are MNHEY and SVGAGI. CDR3 length: 15 residues. Trimming removed 6 bases from V and 11 bases from J, with 25 bases in between. The CDR3: CASRTAREGPEEAFF. CDR3 coding DNA: TGTGCCAGCAGAACCGCACGGGAGGGGCCGGAGGAGGCTTTCTTT.

The rearrangement joins TRBV30 to TRBJ2-7; a possible D gene is TRBD2 (6 bases). The CDR3 loop spans 13 amino acids. Germline V gene data show CDR1 as GTSNPN and CDR2 as SVGIG (reference sequence). The V end was cut by 1 base, the J end by 13 bases, with 20 bases between. CDR3 region: CAWSGSRERHVYF. In DNA form, the CDR3 reads TGTGCCTGGAGTGGGTCCCGGGAGCGGCATGTCTACTTC.

The chain joins TRBV28 to TRBJ2-1; TRBD1 agrees at 7 bases. The CDR3 is 13 amino acids. J was trimmed by 8 bases and V by 7 bases; bases with no gene match: 8. The germline CDR1 and CDR2 sequences are MDHEN and SYDVKM. CDR3 DNA sequence: TGTGCCAGCACATGTGAGGGGGCCGATGAGCAGTTCTTC. It specifies CASTCEGADEQFF.

The rearrangement joins TRBV15 to TRBJ1-5, with a possible D match to TRBD1 (6 bases). CDR3 length: 16 residues. V lost 5 bases and J 7 bases, leaving 21 bases between the germline ends. CDR1 LNHNV and CDR2 YYDKDF come from the germline V gene (reference sequence). For the CDR3, the DNA is TGTGCCACCAGCCCCCAAAACAGGGACCTGGCCCAGCCCCAGCATTTT. The encoded protein is CATSPQNRDLAQPQHF.

In its sample, this clone was seen once. The chain combines TRBV4-1 with TRBJ2-7, with D possibly being TRBD2 (5 bases). This CDR3 is 16 amino acids long. Germline CDR1 is MGHRA and CDR2 is YSYEKL. Between the trimmed V and J ends, which lost 0 bases and 0 bases, there was a span of 12 bases. As DNA, the CDR3 is TGCGCCAGCAGCCAAGATCTAGGAGGTTTCTCCTACGAGCAGTACTTC. Amino acids: CASSQDLGGFSYEQYF.

The chain employs TRBV7-3 and TRBJ2-3; D may be TRBD2 (5 bases). The germline V gene has CDR1 SGHTA and CDR2 FQGTGA. V lost 4 bases and J lost 1, with 12 bases in between. The CDR3 totals 15 residues. The CDR3 coding sequence is TGTGCCAGCAGCTCCCGTGGGAGTGGCACAGATACGCAGTATTTT. Translated: CASSSRGSGTDTQYF.

V and J are TRBV28 and TRBJ2-5, with D perhaps matching TRBD1 (5 bases). The CDR3 loop spans 16 amino acids. Trimming took 5 bases from V and 3 from J, leaving 19 bases between them. Germline V gives CDR1 MDHEN, CDR2 SYDVKM. In nucleotides, the CDR3 is TGTGCCAGCAGTACCCCACGGGTCTTAGGGGAAGAGACCCAGTACTTC. It codes for CASSTPRVLGEETQYF.

This clone was seen only a few times. CDR3 DNA sequence: TGCGCCAGCAGCCAGCGTTGGGGGGCCCCGAACACCGGGGAGCTGTTTTTT. It codes for CASSQRWGAPNTGELFF. The chain is built from TRBV4-3 and TRBJ2-2, with D perhaps TRBD1 or TRBD2 (6 bases each). Looked up from germline, CDR1 is LGHNA and CDR2 is YSLEER. The V and J ends lost 3 bases and 0 bases respectively, with 14 bases between them. The length of the CDR3 is 17 residues.

The rearrangement links TRBV12-5 to TRBJ1-1, with TRBD1 identical over 7 bases. The CDR3 loop spans 15 amino acids. V shed 7 bases, J shed 2 bases, and the junction held 10 bases outside the gene matches. Germline CDR1 reads LGHNT; CDR2 reads FRNRAP. This chain's CDR3 is CASAPVQGENTEAFF. The DNA of the CDR3 is TGTGCTAGTGCCCCCGTCCAGGGGGAAAACACTGAAGCTTTCTTT.

The chain combines TRBV18 with TRBJ1-4; D uncertain. V dropped 0 bases and J dropped 0 bases, with 11 bases sitting between them. The CDR3 contains 17 residues. Per the germline V gene, CDR1 is KGHSH and CDR2 is LQKENI. CDR3 sequence: CASSPPGFSTTNEKLFF. Written as DNA, the CDR3 is TGTGCCAGCTCACCACCAGGGTTTAGTACAACTAATGAAAAACTGTTTTTT.

This chain joins TRBV19 and TRBJ2-1; perhaps TRBD2 as D (6 bases). This CDR3 region has 13 residues. V gave up 10 bases and J gave up 1 base, with 11 bases separating them. Germline assignment: CDR1 LNHDA and CDR2 SQIVND (reference sequence). CDR3 DNA: TGTGCCACCCCTGGGGGGTCCTACAATGAGCAGTTCTTC. Its protein is CATPGGSYNEQFF.

The chain links TRBV7-9 to TRBJ2-7; D remains ambiguous. The CDR3 contains 13 residues. Trimming removed 1 base at V and 7 bases at J, with 11 bases between. Germline CDR1 and CDR2: SEHNR and FQNEAQ (reference sequence). Here the CDR3 reads CASSLGWPEEQYF. The CDR3 DNA reads TGTGCCAGCAGCTTAGGTTGGCCGGAGGAGCAGTACTTC.

This clone came up once. This chain links TRBV5-1 with TRBJ2-1; D may be TRBD1 (6 bases). V was trimmed by 4 bases and J by 4 bases, leaving 12 bases between them. Per germline, CDR1 SGHRS and CDR2 YFSETQ. This CDR3 is built from 14 residues. The CDR3 coding sequence is TGCGCCAGCAGCGGATGGGACATTTACAATGAGCAGTTCTTC. It encodes CASSGWDIYNEQFF.

The chain has TRBV5-4 and TRBJ1-2, with D possibly being TRBD1 (5 bases). Germline loops: CDR1 SGHNT, CDR2 YYREEE (reference sequence). The CDR3 length is 13 residues. The V end lost 4 bases, the J end lost 4 bases, and 11 bases lay between the germline ends. As DNA, the CDR3 is TGTGCCAGCAGCCCTCAGGGAGGCTATGGCTACACCTTC. Its translation: CASSPQGGYGYTF.

This chain connects TRBV6-5 to TRBJ1-1, with 8 bases aligning to TRBD1. CDR3 size: 15 residues. V was pared by 7 bases and J by 2 bases, with 9 bases of the junction left unmatched. Germline-derived CDR1 and CDR2 are MNHEY and SVGAGI. In DNA form, the CDR3 reads TGTGCCAGCACGCCACCCAGGGGGCTAAACACTGAAGCTTTCTTT. Its protein is CASTPPRGLNTEAFF.

The CDR3 DNA reads as TGTGCCATCAGTGAGTCTGTAGCGGGAGGGTCCTCCTACGAGCAGTACTTC. Its protein is CAISESVAGGSSYEQYF. J is TRBJ2-7 and V is TRBV10-3, with 11 positions matching TRBD2. This CDR3 has 17 amino acids. CDR1 and CDR2 (germline): ENHRY, SYGVKD. The V gene end was trimmed by 0 bases and the J gene end by 0 bases; junction bases not matched to a gene: 4.